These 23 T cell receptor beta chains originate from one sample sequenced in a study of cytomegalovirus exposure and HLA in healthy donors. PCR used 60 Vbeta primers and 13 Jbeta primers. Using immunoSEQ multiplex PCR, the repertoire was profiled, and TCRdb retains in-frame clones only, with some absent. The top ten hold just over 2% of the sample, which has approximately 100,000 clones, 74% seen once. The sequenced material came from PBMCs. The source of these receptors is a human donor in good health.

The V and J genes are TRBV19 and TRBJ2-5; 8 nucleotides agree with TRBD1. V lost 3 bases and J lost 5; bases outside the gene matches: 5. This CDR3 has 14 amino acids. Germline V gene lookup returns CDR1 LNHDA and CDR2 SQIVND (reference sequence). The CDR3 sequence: CASSIGTGRETQYF. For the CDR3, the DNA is TGTGCCAGTAGTATCGGGACAGGTCGGGAGACCCAGTACTTC.

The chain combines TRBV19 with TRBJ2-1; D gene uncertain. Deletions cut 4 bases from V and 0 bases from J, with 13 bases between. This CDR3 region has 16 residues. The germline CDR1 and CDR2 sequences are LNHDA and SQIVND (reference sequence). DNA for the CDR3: TGTGCCAGTAGTAAGTGGTCCGTTAGCTCCTACAATGAGCAGTTCTTC. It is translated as CASSKWSVSSYNEQFF.

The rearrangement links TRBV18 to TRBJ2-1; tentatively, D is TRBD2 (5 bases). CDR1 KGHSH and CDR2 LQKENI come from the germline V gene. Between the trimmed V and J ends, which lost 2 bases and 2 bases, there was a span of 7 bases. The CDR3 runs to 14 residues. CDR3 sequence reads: CASSPGRAYNEQFF. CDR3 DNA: TGTGCCAGCTCACCAGGGCGGGCCTACAATGAGCAGTTCTTC.

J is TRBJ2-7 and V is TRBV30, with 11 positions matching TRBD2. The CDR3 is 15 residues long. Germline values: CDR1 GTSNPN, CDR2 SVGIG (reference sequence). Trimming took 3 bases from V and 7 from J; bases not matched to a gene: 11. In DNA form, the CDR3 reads TGTGCCTGGAGCAAGGGACTAGCGGCCCGCGGGGAGCAGTACTTC. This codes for CAWSKGLAARGEQYF.

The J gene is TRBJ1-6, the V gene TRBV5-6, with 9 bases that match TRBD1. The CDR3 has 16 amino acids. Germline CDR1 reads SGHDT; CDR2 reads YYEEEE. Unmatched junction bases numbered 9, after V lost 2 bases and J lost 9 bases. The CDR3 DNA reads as TGTGCCAGCAGCTTACAGGGGGCTGTTAATAGTTCACCCCTCCACTTT. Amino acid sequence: CASSLQGAVNSSPLHF.

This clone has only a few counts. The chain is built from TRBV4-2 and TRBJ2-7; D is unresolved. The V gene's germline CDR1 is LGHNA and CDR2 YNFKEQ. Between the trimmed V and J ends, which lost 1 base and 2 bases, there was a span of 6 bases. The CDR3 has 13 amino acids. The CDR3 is CASSQVGAYEQYF. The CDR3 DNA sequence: TGTGCCAGCAGCCAAGTCGGAGCCTACGAGCAGTACTTC.

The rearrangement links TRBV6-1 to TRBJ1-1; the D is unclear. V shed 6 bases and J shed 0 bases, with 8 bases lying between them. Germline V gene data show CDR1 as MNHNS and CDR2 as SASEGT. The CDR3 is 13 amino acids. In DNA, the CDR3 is TGTGCCAGCAGATTCGGTCTGAACACTGAAGCTTTCTTT. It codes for CASRFGLNTEAFF.

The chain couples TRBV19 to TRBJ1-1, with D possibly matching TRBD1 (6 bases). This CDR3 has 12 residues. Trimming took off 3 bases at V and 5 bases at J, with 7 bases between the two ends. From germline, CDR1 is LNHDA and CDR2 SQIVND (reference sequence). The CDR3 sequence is CASSIQGTEAFF. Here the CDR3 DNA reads TGTGCCAGTAGTATTCAGGGGACTGAAGCTTTCTTT.

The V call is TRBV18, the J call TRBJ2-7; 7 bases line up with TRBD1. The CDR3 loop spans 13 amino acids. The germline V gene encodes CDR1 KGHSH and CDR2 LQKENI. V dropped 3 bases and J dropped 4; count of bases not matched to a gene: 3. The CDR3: CASSPKGQYEQYF. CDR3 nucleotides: TGTGCCAGCTCACCGAAGGGACAGTACGAGCAGTACTTC.

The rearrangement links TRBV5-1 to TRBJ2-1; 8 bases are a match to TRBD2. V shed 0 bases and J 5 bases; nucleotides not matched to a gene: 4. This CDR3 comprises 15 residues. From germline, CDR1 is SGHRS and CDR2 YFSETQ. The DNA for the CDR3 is TGCGCCAGCAGCTTGGAAGTCGGGAGGGACAATGAGCAGTTCTTC. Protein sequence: CASSLEVGRDNEQFF.

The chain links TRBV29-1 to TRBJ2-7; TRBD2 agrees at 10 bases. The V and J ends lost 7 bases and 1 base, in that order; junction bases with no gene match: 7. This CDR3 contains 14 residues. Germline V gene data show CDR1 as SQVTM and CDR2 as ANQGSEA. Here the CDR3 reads CSATTSGASYEQYF. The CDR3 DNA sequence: TGCAGCGCTACAACTAGCGGGGCTTCCTACGAGCAGTACTTC.

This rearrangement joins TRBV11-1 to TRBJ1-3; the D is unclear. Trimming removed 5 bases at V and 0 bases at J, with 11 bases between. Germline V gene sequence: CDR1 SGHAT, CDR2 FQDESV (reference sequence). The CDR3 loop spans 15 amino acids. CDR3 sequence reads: CASSTTQVSGNTIYF. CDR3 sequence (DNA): TGTGCCAGCAGCACGACGCAGGTCTCTGGAAACACCATATATTTT.

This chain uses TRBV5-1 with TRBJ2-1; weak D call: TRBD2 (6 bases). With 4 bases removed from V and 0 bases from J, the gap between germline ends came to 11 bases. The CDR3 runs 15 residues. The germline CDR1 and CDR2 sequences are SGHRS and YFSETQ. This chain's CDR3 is CASSPPSDSYNEQFF. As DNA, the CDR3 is TGCGCCAGCAGCCCCCCTAGCGACTCCTACAATGAGCAGTTCTTC. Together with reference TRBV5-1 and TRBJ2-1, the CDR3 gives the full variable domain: KAGVTQTPRYLIKTRGQQVTLSCSPISGHRSVSWYQQTPGQGLQFLFEYFSETQRNKGNFPGRFSGRQFSNSRSEMNVSTLELGDSALYLCASSPPSDSYNEQFFGPGTRLTVL.

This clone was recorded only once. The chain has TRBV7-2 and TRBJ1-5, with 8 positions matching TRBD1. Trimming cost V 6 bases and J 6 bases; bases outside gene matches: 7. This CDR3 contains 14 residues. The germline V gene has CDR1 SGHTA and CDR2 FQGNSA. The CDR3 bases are TGTGCCAGCAGTGGGGGACAGGTTACTCAGCCCCAGCATTTT. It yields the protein CASSGGQVTQPQHF.

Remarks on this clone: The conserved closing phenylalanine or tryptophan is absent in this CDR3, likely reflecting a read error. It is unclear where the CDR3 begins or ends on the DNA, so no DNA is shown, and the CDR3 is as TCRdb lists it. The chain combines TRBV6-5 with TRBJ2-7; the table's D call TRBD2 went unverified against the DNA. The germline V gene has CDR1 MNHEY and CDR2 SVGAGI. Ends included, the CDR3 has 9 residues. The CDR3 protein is CASSYALAL.

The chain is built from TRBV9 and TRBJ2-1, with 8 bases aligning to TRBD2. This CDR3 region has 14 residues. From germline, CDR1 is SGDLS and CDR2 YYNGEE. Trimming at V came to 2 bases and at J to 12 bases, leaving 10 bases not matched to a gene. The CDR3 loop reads CASSVSGSGVWQFF. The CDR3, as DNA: TGTGCCAGCAGCGTGAGCGGGAGTGGAGTTTGGCAGTTCTTC.

Here the CDR3 reads CASRYRGDSNQPQHF. The CDR3 DNA reads as TGTGCCAGCAGATACAGGGGGGATAGCAATCAGCCCCAGCATTTT. The chain has TRBV6-1 and TRBJ1-5; 8 bases fit TRBD1. The germline CDR1 and CDR2 sequences are MNHNS and SASEGT. The CDR3 has 15 residues. The junction had 4 bases not matched to a gene; V was cut back by 6 bases and J by 0 bases.

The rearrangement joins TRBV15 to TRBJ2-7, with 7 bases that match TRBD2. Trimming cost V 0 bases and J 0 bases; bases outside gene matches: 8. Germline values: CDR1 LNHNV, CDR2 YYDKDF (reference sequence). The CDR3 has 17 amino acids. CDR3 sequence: CATSRDHGGSRSYEQYF. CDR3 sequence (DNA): TGTGCCACCAGCAGAGATCACGGCGGGAGTCGCTCCTACGAGCAGTACTTC.

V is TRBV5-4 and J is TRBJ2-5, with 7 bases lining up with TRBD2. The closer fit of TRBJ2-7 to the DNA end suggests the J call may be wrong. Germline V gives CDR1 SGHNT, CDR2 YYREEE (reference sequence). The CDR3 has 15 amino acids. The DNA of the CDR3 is TGTGCCAGCAGCTTGAAGCGGGACCTCTCCTACGAGCAGTACTTC. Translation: CASSLKRDLSYEQYF.

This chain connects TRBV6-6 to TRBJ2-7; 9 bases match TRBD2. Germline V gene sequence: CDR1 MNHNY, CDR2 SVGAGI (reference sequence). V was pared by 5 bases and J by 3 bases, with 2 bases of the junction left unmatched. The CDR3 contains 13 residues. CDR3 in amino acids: CASSETSGYEQYF. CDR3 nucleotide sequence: TGTGCCAGCAGTGAGACTAGCGGCTACGAGCAGTACTTC.

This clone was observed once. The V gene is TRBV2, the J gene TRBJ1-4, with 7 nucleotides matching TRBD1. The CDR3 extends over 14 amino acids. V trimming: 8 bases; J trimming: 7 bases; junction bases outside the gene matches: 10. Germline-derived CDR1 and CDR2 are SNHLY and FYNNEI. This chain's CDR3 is CASRPGGLSEKLFF. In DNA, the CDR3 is TGTGCCAGCCGCCCAGGGGGTCTGAGTGAAAAACTGTTTTTT. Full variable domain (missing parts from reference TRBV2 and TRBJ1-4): EPEVTQTPSHQVTQMGQEVILRCVPISNHLYFYWYRQILGQKVEFLVSFYNNEISEKSEIFDDQFSVERPDGSNFTLKIRSTKLEDSAMYFCASRPGGLSEKLFFGSGTQLSVL.

CDR3 sequence: CASSLFHTSGRGEQFF. The CDR3 DNA reads as TGTGCCAGCAGTTTATTTCACACTAGCGGGAGGGGTGAGCAGTTCTTC. This chain connects TRBV27 to TRBJ2-1; 13 positions agree with TRBD2. The CDR3 runs to 16 residues. The V and J ends lost 1 base and 9 bases, in that order; junction bases with no gene match: 6. Germline values: CDR1 MNHEY, CDR2 SMNVEV (reference sequence).

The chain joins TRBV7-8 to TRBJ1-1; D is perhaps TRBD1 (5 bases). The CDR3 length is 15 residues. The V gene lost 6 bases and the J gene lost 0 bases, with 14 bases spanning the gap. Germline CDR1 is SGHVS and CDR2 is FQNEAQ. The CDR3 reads CASSPPGGVNTEAFF. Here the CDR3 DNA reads TGTGCCAGCAGTCCCCCGGGGGGGGTGAACACTGAAGCTTTCTTT.